This T cell receptor (beta chain) was identified during a study of shared clonotypes between healthy human individuals. A remark on this clone: Its matching antigen is unknown.

Findings and caveats of the study: The diversity represented, both genetic and in exposure history, was limited by few donors.

CDR1 is PRHDT and CDR2 is FYEKMQ in the germline V gene (reference sequence). There are 13 residues in the CDR3. The V and J ends lost 3 bases and 6 bases respectively, with 9 bases between them. Under the authors' procedure: In the immunoSEQ data, sequences were junction-only and lacked quality scores, so filtering differed. Data came from immunoSEQ multiplex PCR; TCRdb stores just in-frame clones and leaves some out. V and J calls and clone size are as listed in that table; D and trimming were resolved from the DNA. This table holds over 400,000 clones, more than 65% found once. The genes are TRBV13 and TRBJ2-1; D remains unclear. The sample was PBMCs. The receptor was isolated from a woman aged 35 to 49 in good health. Some clones in this sample may be carry-over from other donors' samples. The CDR3 here is CASSFMAANEQFF. The CDR3 DNA sequence: TGTGCCAGCAGCTTCATGGCCGCCAATGAGCAGTTCTTC.